This T cell receptor (beta chain) originates from a study of early stage breast cancer tumors. Study findings and constraints: Unsorted bulk genomic DNA sequencing lacked pairing and functional marker data. Commonly generated sequences made up most enriched TCRB sequences shared between patients. In most of the 16 patients, blood comparison separated tumor from normal breast. Tumors had about 2.5-fold higher T cell density and higher clonality than adjacent normal breast tissue.

The table came from immunoSEQ multiplex PCR; TCRdb's copy has only in-frame clones and leaves some out. The sample comprises tens of thousands of clones, approximately 90% of which are singletons, and around 4.7% rests with the top ten. Notes on this clone: The target antigen is unknown.

CDR3 length: 17 residues. Looked up from germline, CDR1 is MGHRA and CDR2 is YSYEKL. The V and J ends lost 2 bases and 2 bases, in that order; junction bases with no gene match: 10. This chain links TRBV4-1 with TRBJ2-7, with 9 bases matching TRBD2. This TCR was recovered from a person aged 65-85 years with breast cancer. The specimen sequenced was blood. The CDR3 spells CASSQPPGSSGAYEQYF. The CDR3, as DNA: TGCGCCAGCAGCCAACCACCCGGTTCTAGCGGGGCCTACGAGCAGTACTTC.